This TCR beta chain is from a study of CD8 T cells in ankylosing spondylitis. Study conclusions and caveats: Disease-linked clones reportedly showed significant enrichment in matched ankylosing spondylitis synovial fluid. Earlier literature documents some of the motif variants in reactive arthritis synovial fluid and blood.

Quantitative molecular-barcoded 5'-RACE generated the TCR beta libraries. TCRdb re-called the 5' RACE reads through MiXCR, storing one row per CDR3 protein. Of 210,000 or so distinct CDR3 sequences listed, approximately 24% are singletons. CDR3 length: 11 amino acids. A word on this clonotype: Its antigen is not identified. Its ends do not fully match the called genes, so a read error is possible.

The sequence was collected from a male donor with ankylosing spondylitis or in good health (not recorded which). The chain has TRBV12-3 or TRBV12-4 and TRBJ2-3; no clear D. Sequencing was carried out using blood, either unsorted or a sorted T cell fraction (not recorded which). The CDR3 protein is CASSSGGEASF. CDR3 nucleotides: TGTGCCAGCAGCTCAGGTGGTGAGGCCTCTTTT.